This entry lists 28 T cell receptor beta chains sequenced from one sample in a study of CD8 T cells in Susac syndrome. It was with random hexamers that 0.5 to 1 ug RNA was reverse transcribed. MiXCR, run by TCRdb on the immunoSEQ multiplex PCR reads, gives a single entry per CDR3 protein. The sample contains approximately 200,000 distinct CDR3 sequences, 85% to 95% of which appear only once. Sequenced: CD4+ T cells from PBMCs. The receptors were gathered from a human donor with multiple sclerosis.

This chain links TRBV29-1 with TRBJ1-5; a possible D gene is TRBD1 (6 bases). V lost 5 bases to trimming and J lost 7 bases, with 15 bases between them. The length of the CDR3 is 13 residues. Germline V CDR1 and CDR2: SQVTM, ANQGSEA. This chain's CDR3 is CSVLQGAGQPQHF. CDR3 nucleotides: TGCAGCGTTCTACAGGGAGCGGGACAGCCCCAGCATTTT. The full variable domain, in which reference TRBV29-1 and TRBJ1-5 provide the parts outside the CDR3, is SAVISQKPSRDICQRGTSLTIQCQVDSQVTMMFWYRQQPGQSLTLIATANQGSEATYESGFVIDKFPISRPNLTFSTLTVSNMSPEDSSIYLCSVLQGAGQPQHFGDGTRLSIL.

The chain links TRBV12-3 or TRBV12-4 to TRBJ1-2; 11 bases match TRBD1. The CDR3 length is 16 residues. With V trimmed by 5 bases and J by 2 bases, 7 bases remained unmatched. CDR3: CASSPDRGRENYGYTF. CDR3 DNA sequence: TGTGCCAGCAGTCCGGACAGGGGGCGGGAGAACTATGGCTACACCTTC.

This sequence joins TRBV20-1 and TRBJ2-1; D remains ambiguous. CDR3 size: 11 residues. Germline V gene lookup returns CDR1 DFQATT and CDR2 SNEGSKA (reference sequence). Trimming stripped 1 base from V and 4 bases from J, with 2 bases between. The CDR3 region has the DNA TGCAGTGCTAGAGCGTACAATGAGCAGTTCTTC. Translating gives CSARAYNEQFF.

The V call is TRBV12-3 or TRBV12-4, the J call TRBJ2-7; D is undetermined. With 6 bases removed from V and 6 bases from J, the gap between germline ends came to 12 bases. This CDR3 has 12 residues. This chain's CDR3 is CASSPDPLEQYF. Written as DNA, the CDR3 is TGTGCCAGCAGCCCGGACCCCCTCGAGCAGTACTTC.

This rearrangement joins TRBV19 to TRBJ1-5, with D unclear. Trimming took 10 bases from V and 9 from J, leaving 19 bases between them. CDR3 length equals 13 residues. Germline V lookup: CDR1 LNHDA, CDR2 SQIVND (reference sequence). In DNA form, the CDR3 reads TGTGCCACCCGGCGGGGAACATCAAGGCCCCAGCATTTT. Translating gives CATRRGTSRPQHF.

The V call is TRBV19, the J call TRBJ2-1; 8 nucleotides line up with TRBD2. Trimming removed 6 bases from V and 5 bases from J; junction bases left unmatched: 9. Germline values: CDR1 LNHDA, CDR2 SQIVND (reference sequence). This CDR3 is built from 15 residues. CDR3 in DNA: TGTGCCAGTAGATCGGGGGGGCGCCTGGACAATGAGCAGTTCTTC. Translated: CASRSGGRLDNEQFF.

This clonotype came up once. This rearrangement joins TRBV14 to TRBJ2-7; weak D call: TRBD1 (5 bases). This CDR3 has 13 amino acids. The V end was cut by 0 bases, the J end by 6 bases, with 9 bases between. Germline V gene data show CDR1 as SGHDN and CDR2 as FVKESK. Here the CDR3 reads CASSQDQGSEQYF. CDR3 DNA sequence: TGTGCCAGCAGCCAAGATCAGGGATCCGAGCAGTACTTC.

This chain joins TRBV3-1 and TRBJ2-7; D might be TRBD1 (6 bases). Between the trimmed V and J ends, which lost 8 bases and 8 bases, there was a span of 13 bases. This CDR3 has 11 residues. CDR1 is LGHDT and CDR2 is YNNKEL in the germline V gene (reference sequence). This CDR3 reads CASSFGTKQYF. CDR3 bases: TGTGCCAGCTCTTTCGGGACAAAGCAGTACTTC.

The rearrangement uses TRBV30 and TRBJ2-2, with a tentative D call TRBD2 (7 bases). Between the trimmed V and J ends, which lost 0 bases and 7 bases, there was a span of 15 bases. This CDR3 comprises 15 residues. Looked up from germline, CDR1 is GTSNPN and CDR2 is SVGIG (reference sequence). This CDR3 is CAWSVRGADIGELFF. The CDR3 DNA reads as TGTGCCTGGAGTGTACGGGGGGCAGATATCGGGGAGCTGTTTTTT.

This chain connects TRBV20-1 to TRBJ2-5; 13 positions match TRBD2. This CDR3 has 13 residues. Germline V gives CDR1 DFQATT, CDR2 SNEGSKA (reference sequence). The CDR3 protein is CSKTSGGQETQYF. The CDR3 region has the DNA TGCAGCAAGACTAGCGGGGGGCAAGAGACCCAGTACTTC.

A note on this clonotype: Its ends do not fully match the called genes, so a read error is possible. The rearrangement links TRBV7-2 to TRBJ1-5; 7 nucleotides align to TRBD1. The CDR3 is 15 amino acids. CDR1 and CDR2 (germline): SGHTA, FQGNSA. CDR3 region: CASSLATGRNQPQHF. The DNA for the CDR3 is TGTGCCAGCAGCCTAGCGACAGGGAGAAATCAGCCCCAGCATTTT.

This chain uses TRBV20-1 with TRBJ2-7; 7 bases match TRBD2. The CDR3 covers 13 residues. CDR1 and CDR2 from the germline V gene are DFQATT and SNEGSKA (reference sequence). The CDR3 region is CSAPREGSHEQYV. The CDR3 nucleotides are TGCAGTGCTCCCAGGGAGGGCTCCCACGAGCAGTACGTC.

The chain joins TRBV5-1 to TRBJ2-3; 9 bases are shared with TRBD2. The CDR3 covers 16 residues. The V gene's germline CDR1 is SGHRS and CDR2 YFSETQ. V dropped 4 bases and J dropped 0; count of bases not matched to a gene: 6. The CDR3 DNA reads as TGCGCCAGCAGCATCCCTAGCGGGGTCAGCACAGATACGCAGTATTTT. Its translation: CASSIPSGVSTDTQYF. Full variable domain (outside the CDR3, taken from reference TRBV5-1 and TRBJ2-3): KAGVTQTPRYLIKTRGQQVTLSCSPISGHRSVSWYQQTPGQGLQFLFEYFSETQRNKGNFPGRFSGRQFSNSRSEMNVSTLELGDSALYLCASSIPSGVSTDTQYFGPGTRLTVL.

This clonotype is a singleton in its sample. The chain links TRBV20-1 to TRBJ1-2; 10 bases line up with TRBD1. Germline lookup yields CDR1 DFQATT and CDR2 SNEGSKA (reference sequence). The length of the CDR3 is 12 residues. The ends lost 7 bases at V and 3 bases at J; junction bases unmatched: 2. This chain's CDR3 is CSGTGGDYGYTF. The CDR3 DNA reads TGCAGTGGGACAGGGGGTGACTATGGCTACACCTTC.

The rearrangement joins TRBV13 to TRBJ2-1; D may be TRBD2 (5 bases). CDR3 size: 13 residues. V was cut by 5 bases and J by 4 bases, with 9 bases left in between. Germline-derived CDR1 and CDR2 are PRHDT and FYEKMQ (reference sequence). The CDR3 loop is CASSRRDYNEQFF. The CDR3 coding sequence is TGTGCCAGCAGCCGCCGGGATTACAATGAGCAGTTCTTC.

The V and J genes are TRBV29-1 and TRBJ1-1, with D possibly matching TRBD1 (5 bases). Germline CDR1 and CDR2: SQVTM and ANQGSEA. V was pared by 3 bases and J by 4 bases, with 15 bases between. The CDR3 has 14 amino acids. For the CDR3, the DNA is TGCAGCGTTGAGCCCGCAGGGTGGGGCACTGAAGCTTTCTTT. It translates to CSVEPAGWGTEAFF.

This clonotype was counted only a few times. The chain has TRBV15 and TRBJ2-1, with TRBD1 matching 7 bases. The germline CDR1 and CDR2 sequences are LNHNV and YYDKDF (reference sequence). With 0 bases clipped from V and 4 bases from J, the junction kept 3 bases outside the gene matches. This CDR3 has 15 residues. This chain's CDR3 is CATSRDRTGYNEQFF. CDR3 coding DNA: TGTGCCACCAGCAGAGATAGGACAGGATACAATGAGCAGTTCTTC.

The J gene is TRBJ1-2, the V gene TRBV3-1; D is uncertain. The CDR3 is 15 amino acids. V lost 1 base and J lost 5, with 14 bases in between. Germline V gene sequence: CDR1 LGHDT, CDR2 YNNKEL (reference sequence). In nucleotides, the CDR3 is TGTGCCAGCAGCCAAGGGATGGGCCAGATATATGGCTACACCTTC. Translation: CASSQGMGQIYGYTF.

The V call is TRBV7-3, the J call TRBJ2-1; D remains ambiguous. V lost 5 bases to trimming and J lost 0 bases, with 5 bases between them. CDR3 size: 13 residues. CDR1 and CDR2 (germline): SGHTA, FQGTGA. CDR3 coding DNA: TGTGCCAGCAGCACGGGCTCCTACAATGAGCAGTTCTTC. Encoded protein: CASSTGSYNEQFF.

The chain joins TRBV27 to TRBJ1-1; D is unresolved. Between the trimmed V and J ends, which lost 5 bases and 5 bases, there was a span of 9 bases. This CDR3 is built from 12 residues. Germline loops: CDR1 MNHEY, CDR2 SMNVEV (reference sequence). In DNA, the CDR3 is TGTGCCAGCAGTCACCGTAGGACTGAAGCTTTCTTT. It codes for CASSHRRTEAFF.

DNA for the CDR3: TGCAGCGTTGAAATCCGGGAGGCTAGCGGGAATACCGGGGAGCTGTTTTTT. Translation gives CSVEIREASGNTGELFF. This chain links TRBV29-1 with TRBJ2-2; TRBD2 agrees at 9 bases. CDR1 SQVTM and CDR2 ANQGSEA come from the germline V gene. There are 17 residues in the CDR3. J gave up 5 bases and V 2 bases, and 12 bases lay outside the gene matches.

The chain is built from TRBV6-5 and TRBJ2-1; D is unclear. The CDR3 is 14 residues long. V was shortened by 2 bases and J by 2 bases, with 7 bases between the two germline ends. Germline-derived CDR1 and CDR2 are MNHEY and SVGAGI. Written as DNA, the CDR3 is TGTGCCAGCAGTTACGGTGGCCCCTACAATGAGCAGTTCTTC. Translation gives CASSYGGPYNEQFF.

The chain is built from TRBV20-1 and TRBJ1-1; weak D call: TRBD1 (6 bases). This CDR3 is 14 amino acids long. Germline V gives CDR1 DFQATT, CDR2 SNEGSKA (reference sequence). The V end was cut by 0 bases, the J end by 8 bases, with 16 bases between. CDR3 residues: CSARDFGRGWEAFF. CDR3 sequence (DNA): TGCAGTGCTAGAGATTTTGGCAGGGGCTGGGAAGCTTTCTTT.

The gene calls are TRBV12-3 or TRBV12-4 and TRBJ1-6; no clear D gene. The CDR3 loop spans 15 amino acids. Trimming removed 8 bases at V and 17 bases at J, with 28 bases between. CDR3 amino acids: CASRFSVKPFSPVHF. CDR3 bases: TGTGCCAGCCGATTCAGTGTGAAACCCTTCAGTCCCGTCCACTTT.

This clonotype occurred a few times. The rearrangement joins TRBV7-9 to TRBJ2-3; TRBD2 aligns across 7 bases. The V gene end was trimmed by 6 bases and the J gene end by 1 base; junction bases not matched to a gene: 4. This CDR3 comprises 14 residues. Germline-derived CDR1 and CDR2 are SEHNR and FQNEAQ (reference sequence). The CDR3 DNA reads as TGTGCCAGCAGTTCCAGCGGGGGCACAGATACGCAGTATTTT. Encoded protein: CASSSSGGTDTQYF.

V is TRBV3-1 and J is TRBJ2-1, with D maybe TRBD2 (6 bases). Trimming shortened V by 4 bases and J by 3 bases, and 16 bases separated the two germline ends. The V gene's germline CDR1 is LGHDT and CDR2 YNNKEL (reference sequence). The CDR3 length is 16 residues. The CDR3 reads CASSPPRAGIYNEQFF. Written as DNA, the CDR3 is TGTGCCAGCAGCCCACCCCGTGCGGGGATCTACAATGAGCAGTTCTTC.

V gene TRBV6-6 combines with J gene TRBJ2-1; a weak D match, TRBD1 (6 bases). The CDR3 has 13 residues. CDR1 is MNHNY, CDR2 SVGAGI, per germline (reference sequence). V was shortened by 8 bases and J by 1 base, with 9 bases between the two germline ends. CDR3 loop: CASEGVSYNEQFF. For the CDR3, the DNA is TGTGCCAGCGAGGGGGTGTCCTACAATGAGCAGTTCTTC.

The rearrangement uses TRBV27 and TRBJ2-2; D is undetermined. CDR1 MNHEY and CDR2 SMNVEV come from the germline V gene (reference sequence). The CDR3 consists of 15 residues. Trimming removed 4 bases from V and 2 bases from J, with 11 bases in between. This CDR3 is CASSSRRFNTGELFF. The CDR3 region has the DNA TGTGCCAGCAGTTCCCGCAGATTCAACACCGGGGAGCTGTTTTTT.